This TCR beta chain was identified during a study of T cell repertoires in cytomegalovirus infection. Study-level background: The authors used CMV epitopes that were HLA-C-restricted (recently identified) and HLA-B-restricted (well studied). Public TCR beta signatures provided an indication of both CMV infection and a matching HLA type.

Trimming left V 5 bases short and J 8 bases short, with 16 bases between. CDR1 is SGHTA and CDR2 is FQGNSA in the germline V gene. CDR3 length: 15 amino acids. TCRdb passed the reads through MiXCR, listing each CDR3 protein once. Here the sample spans around 500,000 distinct CDR3 sequences, 40% to 50% being singletons. Study-wide results and caveats: Frequencies of public TCR beta families were cumulated, and this identified carriers of CMV plus the relevant HLA. The ex vivo response was dominated by HLA-C-restricted CMV-specific TCR beta clonotypes.

This clonotype was seen a few times. Its matching antigen is unknown. Material: cultured PBMCs, obtained from culture after CMV antigen stimulation. The chain employs TRBV7-2 and TRBJ1-6; D perhaps matches TRBD1 (6 bases). The TCR comes from a human donor in good health (CMV status not recorded). Some clones in this sample may be carry-over from other donors' samples. The CDR3 DNA reads as TGTGCCAGCAGCACATACAGGGCTGGGGATTCACCCCTCCACTTT. Residues: CASSTYRAGDSPLHF.